These T cell receptor beta chains were read from a single sample in a study of human T cells and chemical hapten exposure. A single record per CDR3 protein comes from TCRdb applying MiXCR to the RACE reads. This sample carries around 380,000 distinct CDR3 sequences, roughly 4.8% of them seen once, and the ten largest clones take approximately 2.1%. The sample in question was whole blood, obtained in connection with sensitization to the hapten diphenylcyclopropenone (DPC). Receptor source: a woman aged 50 to 60 with alopecia areata. Some clones in this sample may be carry-over from other donors' samples. Each CDR3 is given with its conserved first and last residue. The D gene is left open where the match is weak. Size is omitted from some rows. Given values are once, few, many or a class for expanded clones.

v_gene: TRBV12-3/TRBV12-4
d_gene: .
abundance: many
j_gene: TRBJ1-2
CDR3aa: CASSLAGGLANYGYTF
CDR3nt: TGTGCCAGCAGTTTAGCGGGGGGGCTCGCTAACTATGGCTACACCTTC

v_gene: TRBV29-1
d_gene: .
abundance: many
j_gene: TRBJ2-2
CDR3aa: CSVDSGDKFGELFF
CDR3nt: TGCAGCGTTGATTCTGGGGATAAGTTCGGGGAGCTGTTTTTT

v_gene: TRBV3-1
d_gene: .
abundance: few
j_gene: TRBJ2-1
CDR3aa: CASSPDASYNEQFF
CDR3nt: TGTGCCAGCAGCCCGGACGCTTCCTACAATGAGCAGTTCTTC

v_gene: TRBV6-4
d_gene: .
abundance: .
j_gene: TRBJ2-5
CDR3aa: CASSDRPGETQYF
CDR3nt: TGTGCCAGCAGTGATCGCCCGGGAGAGACCCAGTACTTC

v_gene: TRBV29-1
d_gene: TRBD1
abundance: few
j_gene: TRBJ2-3
CDR3aa: CSGTTGQGPTDTQYF
CDR3nt: TGCAGCGGAACGACGGGACAGGGACCCACAGATACGCAGTATTTT

v_gene: TRBV29-1
d_gene: TRBD1
abundance: many
j_gene: TRBJ1-3
CDR3aa: CSVLGQVDGSGNTIYF
CDR3nt: TGCAGCGTCCTGGGACAGGTCGACGGCTCTGGAAACACCATATATTTT

v_gene: TRBV20-1
d_gene: .
abundance: many
j_gene: TRBJ1-5
CDR3aa: CSALIDSNQPQHF
CDR3nt: TGCAGTGCCCTTATTGATAGCAATCAGCCCCAGCATTTT

v_gene: TRBV20-1
d_gene: .
abundance: few
j_gene: TRBJ1-1
CDR3aa: CSARDPQGWTEAFF
CDR3nt: TGCAGTGCTAGAGATCCTCAGGGCTGGACTGAAGCTTTCTTT

v_gene: TRBV4-1
d_gene: TRBD2
abundance: many
j_gene: TRBJ2-3
CDR3aa: CASSLRTSGGDTQYF
CDR3nt: TGCGCCAGCAGTCTCAGGACTAGCGGGGGAGATACGCAGTATTTT

v_gene: TRBV5-1
d_gene: TRBD1
abundance: .
j_gene: TRBJ1-1
CDR3aa: CASSPLTGGFEAFF
CDR3nt: TGCGCCAGCAGCCCGCTGACAGGGGGCTTCGAAGCTTTCTTT

v_gene: TRBV7-9
d_gene: TRBD2
abundance: many
j_gene: TRBJ2-1
CDR3aa: CASSLARTSGHDDEQFF
CDR3nt: TGTGCCAGCAGCTTAGCGAGAACTAGCGGACACGACGATGAGCAGTTCTTC

v_gene: TRBV21-1
d_gene: .
abundance: many
j_gene: TRBJ2-7
CDR3aa: CASSKETDGYTYEQYF
CDR3nt: TGTGCCAGCAGCAAGGAAACCGACGGGTATACCTACGAGCAGTACTTC

v_gene: TRBV7-9
d_gene: TRBD1
abundance: .
j_gene: TRBJ1-6
CDR3aa: CASSATGQTNSPLHF
CDR3nt: TGTGCCAGCAGCGCAACGGGACAGACTAATTCACCCCTCCACTTT

v_gene: TRBV2
d_gene: .
abundance: .
j_gene: TRBJ1-5
CDR3aa: CASSPRAGSNQPQHF
CDR3nt: TGTGCCAGCAGCCCCAGGGCCGGCAGCAATCAGCCCCAGCATTTT

v_gene: TRBV7-2
d_gene: .
abundance: many
j_gene: TRBJ1-2
CDR3aa: CASSLDKGVGYTF
CDR3nt: TGTGCCAGCAGCTTAGATAAGGGAGTTGGCTACACCTTC

v_gene: TRBV4-3
d_gene: .
abundance: many
j_gene: TRBJ1-1
CDR3aa: CASSQETGLGETEAFF
CDR3nt: TGCGCCAGCAGCCAGGAGACGGGCCTCGGGGAGACTGAAGCTTTCTTT

v_gene: TRBV12-3/TRBV12-4
d_gene: .
abundance: many
j_gene: TRBJ2-2
CDR3aa: CASRLVPGATGELFF
CDR3nt: TGTGCCAGCAGACTCGTCCCGGGGGCCACCGGGGAGCTGTTTTTT

v_gene: TRBV3-1
d_gene: .
abundance: many
j_gene: TRBJ1-3
CDR3aa: CASSQEGSGNTIYF
CDR3nt: TGTGCCAGCAGCCAAGAGGGTTCTGGAAACACCATATATTTT

v_gene: TRBV20-1
d_gene: .
abundance: many
j_gene: TRBJ1-5
CDR3aa: CSARMGNQPQHF
CDR3nt: TGCAGTGCTAGAATGGGGAATCAGCCCCAGCATTTT

v_gene: TRBV29-1
d_gene: TRBD1
abundance: .
j_gene: TRBJ1-2
CDR3aa: CSVADRGLVGYTF
CDR3nt: TGCAGCGTTGCGGACAGGGGGCTTGTTGGCTACACCTTC

v_gene: TRBV29-1
d_gene: TRBD2
abundance: few
j_gene: TRBJ2-7
CDR3aa: CSVGLLAGGGEQYF
CDR3nt: TGCAGCGTTGGATTATTGGCGGGGGGAGGCGAGCAGTACTTC

v_gene: TRBV29-1
d_gene: .
abundance: many
j_gene: TRBJ2-3
CDR3aa: CSHHPGEDTQYF
CDR3nt: TGCAGTCACCACCCGGGGGAAGATACGCAGTATTTT

v_gene: TRBV6-1
d_gene: .
abundance: .
j_gene: TRBJ1-1
CDR3aa: CASSDGGKNTEAFF
CDR3nt: TGTGCCAGCAGCGATGGAGGGAAGAACACTGAAGCTTTCTTT

v_gene: TRBV5-1
d_gene: .
abundance: many
j_gene: TRBJ2-7
CDR3aa: CASRRGDSRPYEQYF
CDR3nt: TGCGCCAGCAGAAGGGGGGACAGTCGCCCCTACGAGCAGTACTTC

v_gene: TRBV6-4
d_gene: .
abundance: .
j_gene: TRBJ2-3
CDR3aa: CASSDSGFSTDTQYF
CDR3nt: TGTGCCAGCAGTGACTCAGGATTTAGCACAGATACGCAGTATTTT

v_gene: TRBV3-1
d_gene: .
abundance: many
j_gene: TRBJ1-5
CDR3aa: CASSLGQQGNQPQHF
CDR3nt: TGTGCCAGCAGCCTGGGGCAGCAAGGCAATCAGCCCCAGCATTTT

v_gene: TRBV20-1
d_gene: TRBD1
abundance: once
j_gene: TRBJ1-5
CDR3aa: CSARVSTGGRQPQHF
CDR3nt: TGCAGTGCTAGAGTATCAACAGGGGGTAGGCAGCCCCAGCATTTT

v_gene: TRBV20-1
d_gene: .
abundance: few
j_gene: TRBJ1-5
CDR3aa: CSAWNREGQPQHF
CDR3nt: TGCAGTGCCTGGAACAGGGAGGGTCAGCCCCAGCATTTT

v_gene: TRBV6-1
d_gene: .
abundance: many
j_gene: TRBJ1-1
CDR3aa: CASSEAGFGTEAFF
CDR3nt: TGTGCCAGCAGTGAAGCAGGGTTCGGAACTGAAGCTTTCTTT

v_gene: TRBV9
d_gene: .
abundance: many
j_gene: TRBJ2-7
CDR3aa: CASSVASRAGLYEQYF
CDR3nt: TGTGCCAGCAGCGTAGCTTCGCGGGCGGGATTATACGAGCAGTACTTC

v_gene: TRBV2
d_gene: .
abundance: few
j_gene: TRBJ1-4
CDR3aa: CASSSSGATNEKLFF
CDR3nt: TGTGCCAGCAGCTCTTCAGGGGCAACTAATGAAAAACTGTTTTTT

v_gene: TRBV24-1
d_gene: .
abundance: .
j_gene: TRBJ2-1
CDR3aa: CATSETGSGYNEQFF
CDR3nt: TGTGCCACCAGTGAGACCGGTTCGGGGTACAATGAGCAGTTCTTC

v_gene: TRBV10-3
d_gene: .
abundance: many
j_gene: TRBJ1-2
CDR3aa: CAISTGPQNYGYTF
CDR3nt: TGTGCCATCAGCACCGGACCGCAGAACTATGGCTACACCTTC

v_gene: TRBV6-5
d_gene: .
abundance: .
j_gene: TRBJ1-4
CDR3aa: CASSYAGRTNEKLFF
CDR3nt: TGTGCCAGCAGTTACGCGGGGAGGACTAATGAAAAACTGTTTTTT

v_gene: TRBV4-1
d_gene: .
abundance: few
j_gene: TRBJ2-7
CDR3aa: CASSQDIGPFPSYEQYF
CDR3nt: TGCGCCAGCAGCCAAGATATAGGTCCTTTTCCAAGCTACGAGCAGTACTTC

v_gene: TRBV2
d_gene: TRBD1
abundance: few
j_gene: TRBJ2-7
CDR3aa: CASSRGTAPHEQYF
CDR3nt: TGTGCCAGCAGTAGAGGGACAGCCCCTCACGAGCAGTACTTC

v_gene: TRBV6-1
d_gene: .
abundance: .
j_gene: TRBJ2-7
CDR3aa: CASSETGSIHYEQYF
CDR3nt: TGTGCCAGCAGTGAAACAGGATCTATCCACTACGAGCAGTACTTC

v_gene: TRBV29-1
d_gene: TRBD2
abundance: many
j_gene: TRBJ2-1
CDR3aa: CSGTSGSSYNEQFF
CDR3nt: TGCAGCGGCACTAGCGGTAGCTCCTACAATGAGCAGTTCTTC

v_gene: TRBV29-1
d_gene: TRBD1
abundance: .
j_gene: TRBJ2-1
CDR3aa: CSVSTGTGFREQFF
CDR3nt: TGCAGCGTCTCAACCGGGACAGGGTTTAGGGAGCAGTTCTTC

v_gene: TRBV11-2
d_gene: .
abundance: many
j_gene: TRBJ2-7
CDR3aa: CASSPSYGSSYEQYF
CDR3nt: TGTGCCAGCAGCCCTAGCTACGGTAGCTCCTACGAGCAGTACTTC

v_gene: TRBV4-1
d_gene: .
abundance: many
j_gene: TRBJ2-1
CDR3aa: CASSQKTGQPEQFF
CDR3nt: TGCGCCAGCAGCCAGAAAACAGGGCAACCTGAGCAGTTCTTC

v_gene: TRBV5-1
d_gene: .
abundance: .
j_gene: TRBJ2-7
CDR3aa: CASSLDSGKEQYF
CDR3nt: TGCGCCAGCAGCTTGGACAGCGGTAAGGAGCAGTACTTC

v_gene: TRBV20-1
d_gene: TRBD2
abundance: many
j_gene: TRBJ2-1
CDR3aa: CSARVGLAGEGEQFF
CDR3nt: TGCAGTGCTAGAGTTGGACTAGCGGGAGAAGGTGAGCAGTTCTTC

v_gene: TRBV2
d_gene: .
abundance: many
j_gene: TRBJ1-1
CDR3aa: CASSEVGGPGEAFF
CDR3nt: TGTGCCAGCAGTGAGGTTGGGGGGCCGGGTGAAGCTTTCTTT

v_gene: TRBV6-4
d_gene: TRBD1
abundance: many
j_gene: TRBJ2-3
CDR3aa: CASSRRGQGTDTQYF
CDR3nt: TGTGCCAGCAGCCGCCGGGGACAGGGCACAGATACGCAGTATTTT

v_gene: TRBV5-1
d_gene: .
abundance: many
j_gene: TRBJ2-4
CDR3aa: CASSPGTPTDIQYF
CDR3nt: TGCGCCAGCAGCCCGGGGACCCCCACGGACATTCAGTACTTC

v_gene: TRBV7-2
d_gene: .
abundance: many
j_gene: TRBJ1-2
CDR3aa: CASSLVGQNYGYTF
CDR3nt: TGTGCCAGCAGCTTAGTCGGTCAGAACTATGGCTACACCTTC

v_gene: TRBV5-5
d_gene: .
abundance: .
j_gene: TRBJ2-2
CDR3aa: CASSLWGNTGELFF
CDR3nt: TGTGCCAGCAGCTTGTGGGGGAACACCGGGGAGCTGTTTTTT

v_gene: TRBV24-1
d_gene: TRBD1
abundance: many
j_gene: TRBJ2-3
CDR3aa: CATSDFPTGSSTDTQYF
CDR3nt: TGTGCCACCAGTGACTTCCCGACAGGGAGTAGCACAGATACGCAGTATTTT

v_gene: TRBV7-9
d_gene: .
abundance: many
j_gene: TRBJ1-6
CDR3aa: CASSLPGGGNSPLHF
CDR3nt: TGTGCCAGCAGCTTACCGGGGGGAGGTAATTCACCCCTCCACTTT